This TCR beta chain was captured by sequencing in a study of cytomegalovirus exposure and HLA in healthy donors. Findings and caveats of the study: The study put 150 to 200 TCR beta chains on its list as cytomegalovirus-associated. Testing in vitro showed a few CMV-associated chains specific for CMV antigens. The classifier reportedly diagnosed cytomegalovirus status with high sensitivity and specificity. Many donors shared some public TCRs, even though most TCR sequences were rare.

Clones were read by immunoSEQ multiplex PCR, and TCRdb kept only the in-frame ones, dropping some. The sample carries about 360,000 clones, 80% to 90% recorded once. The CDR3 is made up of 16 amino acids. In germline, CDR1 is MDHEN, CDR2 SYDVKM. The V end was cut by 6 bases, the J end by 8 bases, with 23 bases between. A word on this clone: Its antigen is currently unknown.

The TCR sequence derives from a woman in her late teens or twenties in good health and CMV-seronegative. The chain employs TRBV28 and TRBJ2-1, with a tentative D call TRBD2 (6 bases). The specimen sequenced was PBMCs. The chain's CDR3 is CASSPPGIGGTHEQFF. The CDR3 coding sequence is TGTGCCAGCAGCCCACCGGGAATTGGAGGGACCCATGAGCAGTTCTTC.